Each of the 26 T cell receptor beta chains below was sequenced from the same sample in a study of blood T cells in healthy people across ages. Combining a sample-barcoded 5' primer with a J-beta primer mix, a second PCR ran for 7 to 11 cycles. MiXCR, applied by TCRdb to the 5' RACE reads, yields one record per CDR3 protein. The data show 1.8 million or so distinct CDR3 sequences, with around 42% seen just once and roughly 23% held by the top ten. Sequencing input: blood. These receptors were collected from a human donor in good health.

This clonotype was detected only a few times. The chain has TRBV29-1 and TRBJ2-1; TRBD2 agrees at 7 bases. V lost 1 base, J lost 8 bases, and 2 bases stayed unmatched. The CDR3 totals 12 residues. Germline V gene lookup returns CDR1 SQVTM and CDR2 ANQGSEA. In DNA form, the CDR3 reads TGCAGCGTTGAAGGGGAGGGCGATGAGCAGTTCTTC. Translated: CSVEGEGDEQFF.

As concerns this clonotype: A much larger clone lies a single base off, so this may be a read error. V gene TRBV28 combines with J gene TRBJ1-2; 11 bases are shared with TRBD1. This CDR3 is built from 14 residues. Germline values: CDR1 MDHEN, CDR2 SYDVKM. The CDR3 region is CAGSQDRGRGGYTF. In nucleotides, the CDR3 is TGTGCCGGCAGTCAGGACAGGGGGCGAGGGGGCTACACCTTC.

In regard to this clonotype: One junction end disagrees with the germline gene, perhaps due to a read error. This chain uses TRBV10-3 with TRBJ2-5, with TRBD1 matching 8 bases. The CDR3 runs 13 residues. The V gene's germline CDR1 is ENHRY and CDR2 SYGVKD. CDR3 sequence: CATSQTGEETQYF. CDR3 sequence (DNA): TGTGCCACCAGTCAGACAGGGGAGGAGACCCAGTACTTC.

Worth noting for this clonotype: The junction differs from germline at one of its ends, possibly a read error. V and J are TRBV7-9 and TRBJ2-5, with 10 bases lining up with TRBD1. This CDR3 is built from 14 residues. CDR1 and CDR2 from the germline V gene are SEHNR and FQNEAQ (reference sequence). The CDR3 nucleotides read TGTGCCGGTGGGACAGGGGTCGACCAAGAGGCCCAGTACTTC. Translated: CAGGTGVDQEAQYF. The whole variable domain, remainder taken from reference TRBV7-9 and TRBJ2-5, is DTGVSQNPRHKITKRGQNVTFRCDPISEHNRLYWYRQTLGQGPEFLTYFQNEAQLEKSRLLSDRFSAERPKGSFSTLEIQRTEQGDSAMYLCAGGTGVDQEAQYFGPGTRLLVL.

Concerning this clonotype: One junction end disagrees with the germline gene, perhaps due to a read error. The chain links TRBV6-6 to TRBJ2-1; D perhaps matches TRBD1 (5 bases). The CDR3 spans 13 residues. Germline CDR1 reads MNHNY; CDR2 reads SVGAGI (reference sequence). The CDR3 bases are TGTGCCAACAGTCAGGGCTCCTACAATGAGCAGTTCTTC. Its translation: CANSQGSYNEQFF.

The rearrangement joins TRBV4-3 to TRBJ2-1; D gene unclear. Trimming took 0 bases from V and 3 from J, leaving 9 bases between them. The CDR3 is 15 amino acids. Germline values: CDR1 LGHNA, CDR2 YSLEER. For the CDR3, the DNA is TGCGCCAGCAGCCAAGACGGCAGGAGCTACAATGAGCAGTTCTTC. It is translated as CASSQDGRSYNEQFF.

This clonotype occurred a few times. J is TRBJ2-3 and V is TRBV10-3; a weak D match, TRBD2 (5 bases). The CDR3 totals 13 residues. V lost 10 bases to trimming and J lost 1 base, with 12 bases between them. Germline V lookup: CDR1 ENHRY, CDR2 SYGVKD. The CDR3 DNA reads as TGTGCCACCGGGGTCCCGGGCACAGATACGCAGTATTTT. It translates to CATGVPGTDTQYF.

This clonotype is a singleton in its sample. This chain joins TRBV6-1 and TRBJ2-7; no definite D call. The CDR3 sequence is 14 residues long. Germline V gene data show CDR1 as MNHNS and CDR2 as SASEGT. The ends were cut back, 2 bases at V and 3 bases at J, with 11 bases in the middle. In DNA, the CDR3 is TGTGCCAGCAGTGAAATATCGGGTCGCTACGAGCAGTACTTC. Its translation is CASSEISGRYEQYF.

To note about this clonotype: A read error may produce the germline difference seen at one junction end. The J gene is TRBJ2-7, the V gene TRBV6-6; D not certain. CDR1 MNHNY and CDR2 SVGAGI come from the germline V gene (reference sequence). The CDR3 consists of 15 residues. Here the CDR3 reads CASSYSGSVSYGQYF. The CDR3, as DNA: TGTGCCAGCAGTTACTCGGGCTCGGTGTCCTACGGGCAGTACTTC.

This clonotype was observed many times. The chain's CDR3 is CASSLGGLYEQYF. DNA of the CDR3: TGTGCCAGCAGCTTAGGAGGACTCTACGAGCAGTACTTC. The V and J genes are TRBV7-2 and TRBJ2-7; weak D call: TRBD2 (5 bases). The length of the CDR3 is 13 residues. Trimming cost V 1 base and J 3 bases, with 7 bases left between them. CDR1 is SGHTA and CDR2 is FQGNSA in the germline V gene.

This chain connects TRBV3-1 to TRBJ2-5; D is possibly TRBD1 or TRBD2 (5 bases each). Trimming removed 7 bases at V and 5 bases at J, with 11 bases between. The CDR3 is made up of 12 amino acids. CDR1 LGHDT and CDR2 YNNKEL come from the germline V gene (reference sequence). CDR3 amino acids: CASMGDAETQYF. CDR3 coding DNA: TGTGCCAGCATGGGGGATGCGGAGACCCAGTACTTC.

In this sample, this clonotype turned up a few times. The chain links TRBV7-9 to TRBJ1-1; unclear D gene. The CDR3 is made up of 13 amino acids. V was pared by 5 bases and J by 3 bases, with 10 bases between. Germline V gene lookup returns CDR1 SEHNR and CDR2 FQNEAQ (reference sequence). CDR3 nucleotide sequence: TGTGCCAGCAGCCTCCCTTTGGACACTGAAGCTTTCTTT. Residues: CASSLPLDTEAFF.

The chain carries TRBV7-2 and TRBJ2-1, with 9 positions matching TRBD1. CDR1 is SGHTA, CDR2 FQGNSA, per germline. The CDR3 spans 15 residues. The V and J ends lost 3 bases and 5 bases, in that order; junction bases with no gene match: 5. The CDR3 sequence: CASSLDRGSHNEQFF. The CDR3, as DNA: TGTGCCAGCAGCTTGGACAGGGGTTCACACAATGAGCAGTTCTTC.

This clonotype appeared a few times. The junction departs from the called germline gene at one end, perhaps through a read error. The chain uses TRBV20-1 and TRBJ2-3, with 9 positions matching TRBD2. The CDR3 loop spans 18 amino acids. CDR1 is DFQATT, CDR2 SNEGSKA, per germline (reference sequence). CDR3 sequence reads: CSARRPTRSGGSTDAQYF. For the CDR3, the DNA is TGCAGTGCTAGGAGACCGACCCGTAGCGGGGGTAGCACAGATGCGCAGTATTTT.

This clonotype was detected ten times or more. The chain links TRBV7-3 to TRBJ2-2; the match to TRBD1 covers 10 bases. Germline assignment: CDR1 SGHTA and CDR2 FQGTGA. V lost 3 bases to trimming and J lost 6 bases; unmatched junction nucleotides: 7. The CDR3 covers 16 residues. This CDR3 is CASSLTGGVRAGELFF. The CDR3 bases are TGTGCCAGCAGCTTGACAGGGGGCGTCAGAGCCGGGGAGCTGTTTTTT.

A note on this clonotype: The junction departs from germline at one end; a sequencing error may be responsible. The chain has TRBV12-3 or TRBV12-4 and TRBJ2-4, with D perhaps TRBD1 or TRBD2 (5 bases each). The end of the DNA is better explained by TRBJ2-5, so the J call may be wrong. The CDR3 loop spans 13 amino acids. CDR3 sequence: CVSSLEGLQTQYF. As DNA, the CDR3 is TGTGTCAGCAGTTTAGAGGGGTTGCAGACCCAGTACTTC.

A remark on this clonotype: One end of the junction fails to match germline, which may point to a read error. This chain connects TRBV9 to TRBJ2-2, with D possibly matching TRBD2 (5 bases). Germline V lookup: CDR1 SGDLS, CDR2 YYNGEE. The CDR3 is made up of 15 amino acids. DNA for the CDR3: TGTGCCAGCAGCCAGTACAACATGAACACCGGGGAACTGTTTTTT. As protein: CASSQYNMNTGELFF.

This clonotype was counted only a few times. This chain links TRBV2 with TRBJ2-7; D perhaps matches TRBD2 (6 bases). In germline, CDR1 is SNHLY, CDR2 FYNNEI. V lost 1 base and J lost 2, with 12 bases in between. The CDR3 runs to 15 residues. The CDR3 spells CASSEGSGTPYEQYF. The CDR3 bases are TGTGCCAGCAGTGAAGGAAGTGGGACTCCCTACGAGCAGTACTTC. Combining the CDR3 with reference TRBV2 and TRBJ2-7 gives the whole variable domain EPEVTQTPSHQVTQMGQEVILRCVPISNHLYFYWYRQILGQKVEFLVSFYNNEISEKSEIFDDQFSVERPDGSNFTLKIRSTKLEDSAMYFCASSEGSGTPYEQYFGPGTRLTVT.

This clonotype came up a few times. This chain uses TRBV6-6 with TRBJ2-2, with D possibly TRBD1 on 5 matching bases. V was trimmed by 5 bases and J by 0 bases, leaving 10 bases between them. This CDR3 spans 15 amino acids. The V gene's germline CDR1 is MNHNY and CDR2 SVGAGI (reference sequence). The CDR3 spells CASSTGRPNTGELFF. The CDR3 DNA is TGTGCCAGCAGTACAGGAAGACCGAACACCGGGGAGCTGTTTTTT.

The chain carries TRBV3-1 and TRBJ1-2; 7 bases are a match to TRBD1. V was clipped by 3 bases and J by 8 bases; unmatched bases: 9. The CDR3 has 14 amino acids. From germline, CDR1 is LGHDT and CDR2 YNNKEL (reference sequence). CDR3 coding DNA: TGTGCCAGCAGCCATGGAGACAGGGCGTCCGGCTACACCTTC. Residues: CASSHGDRASGYTF. The entire variable domain, with the rest obtained from reference TRBV3-1 and TRBJ1-2, is as follows: DTAVSQTPKYLVTQMGNDKSIKCEQNLGHDTMYWYKQDSKKFLKIMFSYNNKELIINETVPNRFSPKSPDKAHLNLHINSLELGDSAVYFCASSHGDRASGYTFGSGTRLTVV.

There are a few counts of this clonotype. The chain is built from TRBV7-9 and TRBJ2-6, with 11 bases lining up with TRBD1. The CDR3 loop spans 18 amino acids. Germline values: CDR1 SEHNR, CDR2 FQNEAQ (reference sequence). The V gene end was trimmed by 3 bases and the J gene end by 2 bases; junction bases not matched to a gene: 6. CDR3: CASSFLGQGVTGANVLTF. The CDR3, as DNA: TGTGCCAGCAGCTTTTTGGGACAGGGGGTAACTGGGGCCAACGTCCTGACTTTC. The full variable domain, with the rest looked up from reference TRBV7-9 and TRBJ2-6, is DTGVSQNPRHKITKRGQNVTFRCDPISEHNRLYWYRQTLGQGPEFLTYFQNEAQLEKSRLLSDRFSAERPKGSFSTLEIQRTEQGDSAMYLCASSFLGQGVTGANVLTFGAGSRLTVL.

CDR3: CASSWGLARSSETQYF. CDR3 bases: TGTGCCAGCAGCTGGGGACTAGCGCGGTCCTCGGAGACCCAGTACTTC. V and J are TRBV5-5 and TRBJ2-5, with 10 bases that match TRBD2. Germline values: CDR1 SGHKS, CDR2 YYEKEE (reference sequence). The CDR3 is 16 amino acids. Trimming removed 3 bases from V and 5 bases from J; junction bases left unmatched: 10.

The chain employs TRBV6-5 and TRBJ2-3; 11 bases line up with TRBD1. V was pared by 1 base and J by 4 bases, with 13 bases of the junction left unmatched. This CDR3 is 19 amino acids long. CDR1 is MNHEY, CDR2 SVGAGI, per germline. The CDR3 nucleotides read TGTGCCAGCAGTTACTGGGTCCAGTCGAAGGGACAGGGGGCAGATACGCAGTATTTT. As protein: CASSYWVQSKGQGADTQYF.

V gene TRBV19 combines with J gene TRBJ2-5; D possibly matches TRBD1 or TRBD2 (5 bases each). V gave up 2 bases and J gave up 5 bases, with 15 bases separating them. The CDR3 runs to 15 residues. In germline, CDR1 is LNHDA, CDR2 SQIVND (reference sequence). The CDR3 sequence: CASSISGAELETQYF. The DNA of the CDR3 is TGTGCCAGTAGTATATCCGGGGCTGAGTTGGAGACCCAGTACTTC.

This chain uses TRBV29-1 with TRBJ2-7; the match to TRBD1 covers 9 bases. CDR3 size: 15 residues. Trimming removed 0 bases from V and 2 bases from J; junction bases left unmatched: 5. CDR1 and CDR2 from the germline V gene are SQVTM and ANQGSEA. CDR3 region: CSVEDGTGKTYEQYF. For the CDR3, the DNA is TGCAGCGTTGAAGACGGGACAGGGAAAACCTACGAGCAGTACTTC.

The V and J genes are TRBV6-1 and TRBJ1-1; D is ambiguous. This CDR3 has 10 amino acids. Per germline, CDR1 MNHNS and CDR2 SASEGT. The germline V and J ends were trimmed by 8 bases and 4 bases, with 5 bases remaining between them. CDR3 loop: CASGGTEAFF. CDR3 bases: TGTGCCAGCGGTGGCACTGAAGCTTTCTTT.